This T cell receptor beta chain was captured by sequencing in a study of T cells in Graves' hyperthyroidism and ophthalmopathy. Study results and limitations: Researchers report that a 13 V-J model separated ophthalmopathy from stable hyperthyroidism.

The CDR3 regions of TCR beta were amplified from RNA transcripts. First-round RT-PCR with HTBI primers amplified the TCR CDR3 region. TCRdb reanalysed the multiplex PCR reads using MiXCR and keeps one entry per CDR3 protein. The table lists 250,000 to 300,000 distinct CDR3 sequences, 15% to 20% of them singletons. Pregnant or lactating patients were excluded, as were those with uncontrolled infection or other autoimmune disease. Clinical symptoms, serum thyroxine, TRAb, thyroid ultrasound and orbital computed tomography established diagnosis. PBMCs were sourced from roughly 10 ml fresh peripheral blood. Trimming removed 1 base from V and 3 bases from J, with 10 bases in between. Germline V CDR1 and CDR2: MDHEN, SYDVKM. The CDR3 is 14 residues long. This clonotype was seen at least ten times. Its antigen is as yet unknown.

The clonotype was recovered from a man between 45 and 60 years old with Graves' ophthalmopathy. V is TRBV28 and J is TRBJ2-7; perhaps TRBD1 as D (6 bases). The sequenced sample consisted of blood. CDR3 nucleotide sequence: TGTGCCAGCAGTTTATTGGCCAGGGGCTACGAGCAGTACTTC. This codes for CASSLLARGYEQYF.